This T cell receptor beta chain was sequenced for a study of blood T cell repertoires in COVID-19. Background on the study: COVID-19 samples, acute and convalescent, were from the United States, Italy and Spain. Sources were T cells, B-cell-depleted T cells, or PBMCs; the material itself was cDNA or gDNA.

The CDR3 sequence is 15 residues long. V was cut by 2 bases and J by 9 bases, with 14 bases left in between. Per the germline V gene, CDR1 is SGHTA and CDR2 is FQGNSA. As handled by the study authors: From reference gene primer amplification, estimates of nucleated cell counts were derived. The protocol was immunoSEQ multiplex PCR, while the TCRdb copy is restricted to in-frame clones and leaves out a portion. V and J calls and clone size are those listed in that table; D and trimming were worked out from the DNA. The sample includes over 250,000 clones, about 80% of them seen just once. This sequence joins TRBV7-2 and TRBJ1-6; perhaps TRBD1 as D (5 bases). This TCR was sampled from a woman in her 50s who had recovered from COVID-19. The source material was peripheral blood. CDR3 coding DNA: TGTGCCAGCAGCTTACCTACAGGATTGAGTTCACCCCTCCACTTT. The encoded protein is CASSLPTGLSSPLHF.